What follows are 20 T cell receptor beta chains derived from one specimen sequenced in a study of PD-1 blockade in mismatch repair-deficient tumors. TCRdb's table, derived via immunoSEQ multiplex PCR, lists solely in-frame clones and lacks some. The sample shows 100,000 to 150,000 clones, 86% of them seen only once. The specimen was peripheral blood, collected 44 weeks after starting pembrolizumab. The receptor set was obtained from an adult with mismatch repair-deficient cancer.

The chain links TRBV4-2 to TRBJ2-5; D gene uncertain. CDR3 length equals 15 residues. Trimming took off 0 bases at V and 1 base at J, with 9 bases between the two ends. In germline, CDR1 is LGHNA, CDR2 YNFKEQ. The CDR3 coding sequence is TGTGCCAGCAGCCAAGATTCTGTTCCCCAAGAGACCCAGTACTTC. Translation: CASSQDSVPQETQYF.

This clone occurred a few times. This specimen includes other DNA sequences encoding the same CDR3. V and J are TRBV29-1 and TRBJ1-1, with TRBD1 matching over 8 bases. J was trimmed by 5 bases and V by 6 bases; bases with no gene match: 5. Germline V gives CDR1 SQVTM, CDR2 ANQGSEA. This CDR3 contains 12 residues. The CDR3 sequence is CSVGQGGTEAFF. DNA for the CDR3: TGCAGCGTAGGACAGGGCGGTACTGAAGCTTTCTTT.

In this sample, this clone turned up once. The chain joins TRBV18 to TRBJ1-2, with 7 bases matching TRBD1. The CDR3 spans 16 residues. Per germline, CDR1 KGHSH and CDR2 LQKENI. The V segment lost 6 bases and the J segment 8 bases; nucleotides outside the gene matches: 18. For the CDR3, the DNA is TGTGCCAGCTCGCCCCGGGACAGAGGCGGAAAGGAGGGCTACACCTTC. It specifies CASSPRDRGGKEGYTF.

The chain joins TRBV11-2 to TRBJ2-5; 9 bases align to TRBD1. Germline V gene data show CDR1 as SGHAT and CDR2 as FQNNGV. This CDR3 comprises 14 residues. Losses at the gene ends were 8 bases for V and 2 bases for J; bases not matched to a gene: 6. The CDR3 sequence is CASGTGSIQETQYF. In DNA form, the CDR3 reads TGTGCCAGCGGGACAGGGTCTATTCAAGAGACCCAGTACTTC.

For the CDR3, the DNA is TGTGCCAGCAGCAAACAGGGGAGGGGTAACTATGGCTACACCTTC. Translating it yields CASSKQGRGNYGYTF. V and J are TRBV5-6 and TRBJ1-2, with 7 bases identical to TRBD1. Trimming cost V 4 bases and J 1 base; bases outside gene matches: 7. CDR1 is SGHDT, CDR2 YYEEEE, per germline. There are 15 residues in the CDR3. Drawing the rest from reference TRBV5-6 and TRBJ1-2, the complete variable domain is DAGVTQSPTHLIKTRGQQVTLRCSPKSGHDTVSWYQQALGQGPQFIFQYYEEEERQRGNFPDRFSGHQFPNYSSELNVNALLLGDSALYLCASSKQGRGNYGYTFGSGTRLTVV.

The chain combines TRBV4-2 with TRBJ2-3; 7 bases align to TRBD2. The length of the CDR3 is 15 residues. Germline V gene data show CDR1 as LGHNA and CDR2 as YNFKEQ. V dropped 0 bases and J dropped 5; count of bases not matched to a gene: 5. For the CDR3, the DNA is TGTGCCAGCAGCCAAGAAGGACTAGTGGGAGATACGCAGTATTTT. It translates to CASSQEGLVGDTQYF.

CDR3 in DNA: TGTGCCAGCAGCTTAGACAGGGCTGCCACAGATACGCAGTATTTT. Protein: CASSLDRAATDTQYF. The chain carries TRBV7-9 and TRBJ2-3, with D possibly being TRBD1 (6 bases). The ends were cut back, 1 base at V and 2 bases at J, with 10 bases in the middle. This CDR3 contains 15 residues. Germline lookup yields CDR1 SEHNR and CDR2 FQNEAQ (reference sequence).

This chain uses TRBV13 with TRBJ2-7; D is ambiguous. CDR1 is PRHDT and CDR2 is FYEKMQ in the germline V gene (reference sequence). The ends were cut back, 2 bases at V and 4 bases at J, with 12 bases in the middle. The CDR3 runs to 14 residues. CDR3: CASSLLIKGYEQYF. The CDR3 nucleotides are TGTGCCAGCAGCTTATTAATAAAGGGATACGAGCAGTACTTC.

This clone has only a few counts. V usage is TRBV5-1 and J usage is TRBJ1-5, with D possibly being TRBD1 (6 bases). V was shortened by 4 bases and J by 5 bases, with 10 bases between the two germline ends. From germline, CDR1 is SGHRS and CDR2 YFSETQ. The CDR3 contains 13 residues. The CDR3 region has the DNA TGCGCCAGCAGCGAACAGGGTTATCAGCCCCAGCATTTT. This gives the protein CASSEQGYQPQHF.

This chain links TRBV28 with TRBJ2-5, with 9 bases fitting TRBD2. V lost 7 bases to trimming and J lost 1 base; unmatched junction nucleotides: 10. The CDR3 loop spans 16 amino acids. CDR1 and CDR2 from the germline V gene are MDHEN and SYDVKM. The CDR3: CASNVGTSPPQETQYF. CDR3 sequence (DNA): TGTGCCAGCAACGTAGGGACTAGCCCACCCCAAGAGACCCAGTACTTC.

The CDR3 spells CASSYNGDNEQFF. In DNA, the CDR3 is TGTGCCAGCAGTTACAATGGGGACAATGAGCAGTTCTTC. The J gene is TRBJ2-1, the V gene TRBV27; D unresolved. V gave up 4 bases and J gave up 5 bases, with 9 bases separating them. CDR1 is MNHEY and CDR2 is SMNVEV in the germline V gene (reference sequence). The CDR3 has 13 amino acids.

The table lists this clone with a count of one. The chain uses TRBV5-1 and TRBJ1-2; D perhaps matches TRBD1 (5 bases). CDR3 size: 12 residues. Trimming cost V 0 bases and J 10 bases, with 10 bases left between them. Germline CDR1 SGHRS, CDR2 YFSETQ. The CDR3 sequence: CASSLDGAAYTF. CDR3 nucleotides: TGCGCCAGCAGCTTGGACGGGGCCGCCTACACCTTC.

The count of this clone is one. V usage is TRBV15 and J usage is TRBJ1-4, with D unclear. The length of the CDR3 is 16 residues. The germline V gene has CDR1 LNHNV and CDR2 YYDKDF (reference sequence). The ends were cut back, 8 bases at V and 7 bases at J, with 23 bases in the middle. In DNA, the CDR3 is TGTGCCACCTCCAAAACTAGGAGGGATGCGTCTGAAAAACTGTTTTTT. Encoded protein: CATSKTRRDASEKLFF.

The chain is built from TRBV27 and TRBJ2-3; 15 bases are shared with TRBD2. V trimming: 5 bases; J trimming: 7 bases; junction bases outside the gene matches: 10. The germline CDR1 and CDR2 sequences are MNHEY and SMNVEV (reference sequence). This CDR3 contains 17 residues. The CDR3 bases are TGTGCCAGCAGTCTAAACGGACTAGCGGGAGGGCCCCATACGCAGTATTTT. Its protein product is CASSLNGLAGGPHTQYF.

The chain is built from TRBV5-1 and TRBJ1-2; D is unclear. Germline V gene data show CDR1 as SGHRS and CDR2 as YFSETQ. This CDR3 is built from 13 residues. Trimming cost V 0 bases and J 8 bases, with 11 bases left between them. CDR3 sequence reads: CASSLEGKEGYTF. The CDR3 region has the DNA TGCGCCAGCAGCTTGGAAGGGAAAGAAGGCTACACCTTC.

The chain joins TRBV5-1 to TRBJ1-3; D is undetermined. Germline V gene lookup returns CDR1 SGHRS and CDR2 YFSETQ. This CDR3 is built from 15 residues. V lost 0 bases, J lost 2 bases, and 9 bases lay in between. CDR3 DNA: TGCGCCAGCAGCTTGGGCGGTGGACCTGGAAACACCATATATTTT. Translated: CASSLGGGPGNTIYF.

The rearrangement uses TRBV7-9 and TRBJ2-5; tentatively, D is TRBD1 (6 bases). CDR3 length: 14 residues. The germline V gene has CDR1 SEHNR and CDR2 FQNEAQ (reference sequence). With 5 bases removed from V and 8 bases from J, the gap between germline ends came to 18 bases. CDR3 sequence (DNA): TGTGCCAGCAGCATTAACAGGGATCAGAGAACCCAGTACTTC. Translated, it gives CASSINRDQRTQYF. Variable domain in full (rest from reference TRBV7-9 and TRBJ2-5): DTGVSQNPRHKITKRGQNVTFRCDPISEHNRLYWYRQTLGQGPEFLTYFQNEAQLEKSRLLSDRFSAERPKGSFSTLEIQRTEQGDSAMYLCASSINRDQRTQYFGPGTRLLVL.

In its sample, this clone ranks as medium-sized. CDR3 residues: CASRGDSDREYNQPQHF. The CDR3 bases are TGTGCCAGCAGGGGGGACTCGGACAGGGAATACAATCAGCCCCAGCATTTT. The genes are TRBV28 and TRBJ1-5; 8 bases are shared with TRBD1. Germline values: CDR1 MDHEN, CDR2 SYDVKM. CDR3 length equals 17 residues. With 6 bases clipped from V and 3 bases from J, the junction kept 13 bases outside the gene matches.

The chain combines TRBV27 with TRBJ2-7; 7 positions match TRBD1. This CDR3 contains 17 residues. Unmatched junction bases numbered 9, after V lost 0 bases and J lost 1 base. Germline lookup yields CDR1 MNHEY and CDR2 SMNVEV (reference sequence). The CDR3 sequence: CASSLSAGGWVSYEQYF. The CDR3 coding sequence is TGTGCCAGCAGTTTATCGGCAGGGGGTTGGGTATCCTACGAGCAGTACTTC.

The chain carries TRBV19 and TRBJ1-4, with 7 bases fitting TRBD1. The CDR3 extends over 15 amino acids. Per the germline V gene, CDR1 is LNHDA and CDR2 is SQIVND (reference sequence). V trimming: 3 bases; J trimming: 4 bases; junction bases outside the gene matches: 5. Here the CDR3 DNA reads TGTGCCAGTAGTATCGGGGACAGTGTTAATGAAAAACTGTTTTTT. Translated, it gives CASSIGDSVNEKLFF.